This T cell receptor beta chain is from a study of blood T cell repertoires in COVID-19. Study-wide context: Acute and convalescent COVID-19 specimens originated in the United States, Italy and Spain.

The table came from immunoSEQ multiplex PCR; TCRdb's copy has only in-frame clones and leaves some out. Of 35,000 to 50,000 clones in the sample, approximately 85% were seen once. CDR1 and CDR2 (germline): PRHDT, FYEKMQ (reference sequence). The V end was cut by 0 bases, the J end by 2 bases, with 8 bases between. The CDR3 extends over 14 amino acids. The source is a human donor in a cohort sampled during active COVID-19. V is TRBV13 and J is TRBJ2-7, with D possibly TRBD1 on 6 matching bases. Sequencing was carried out using peripheral blood. For the CDR3, the DNA is TGTGCCAGCAGCTTAGGTCCAGGGGCCTACGAGCAGTACTTC. This sequence encodes CASSLGPGAYEQYF.